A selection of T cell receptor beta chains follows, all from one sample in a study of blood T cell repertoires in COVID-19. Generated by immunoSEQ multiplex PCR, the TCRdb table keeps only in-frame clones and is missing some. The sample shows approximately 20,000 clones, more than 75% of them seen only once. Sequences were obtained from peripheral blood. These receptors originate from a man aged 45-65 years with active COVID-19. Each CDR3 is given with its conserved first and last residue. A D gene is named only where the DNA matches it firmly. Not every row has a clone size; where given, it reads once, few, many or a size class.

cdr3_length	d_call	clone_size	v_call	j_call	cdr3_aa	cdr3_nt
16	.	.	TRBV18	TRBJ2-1	CASSPLVRSHYNEQFF	TGTGCCAGCTCACCATTGGTACGGTCCCATTACAATGAGCAGTTCTTC
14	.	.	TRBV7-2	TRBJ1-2	CASSSLPGNYGYTF	TGTGCCAGCAGCTCACTTCCGGGGAACTATGGCTACACCTTC
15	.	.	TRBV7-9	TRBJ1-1	CASSFIGGGAPEAFF	TGTGCCAGCAGCTTTATTGGCGGGGGCGCCCCTGAAGCTTTCTTT
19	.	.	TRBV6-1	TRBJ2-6	CASSEALTALRSGANVLTF	TGTGCCAGCAGTGAAGCGTTGACAGCTTTACGCTCTGGGGCCAACGTCCTGACTTTC
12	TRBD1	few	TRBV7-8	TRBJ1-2	CASSPTGLGYTF	TGTGCCAGCAGCCCGACAGGGCTTGGCTACACCTTC
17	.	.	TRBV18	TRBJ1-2	CASSPRSGQPGGYGYTF	TGTGCCAGCTCACCACGCTCAGGACAGCCGGGGGGCTATGGCTACACCTTC
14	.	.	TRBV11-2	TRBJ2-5	CASSPTDPRETQYF	TGTGCCAGCAGCCCGACTGATCCGAGAGAGACCCAGTACTTC
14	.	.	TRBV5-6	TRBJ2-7	CASSLFDSSYEQYF	TGTGCCAGCAGCTTATTCGATAGCTCCTACGAGCAGTACTTC
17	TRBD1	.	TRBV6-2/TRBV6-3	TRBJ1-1	CASSYVSRTGRGTEAFF	TGTGCCAGCAGTTACGTATCCAGGACAGGGAGGGGGACTGAAGCTTTCTTT
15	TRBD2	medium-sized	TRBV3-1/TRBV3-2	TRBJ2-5	CASRNGGTPQETQYF	TGTGCCAGCAGAAACGGGGGGACCCCCCAAGAGACCCAGTACTTC
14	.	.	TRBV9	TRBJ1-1	CASSVGGGGTEAFF	TGTGCCAGCAGCGTAGGGGGAGGGGGCACTGAAGCTTTCTTT
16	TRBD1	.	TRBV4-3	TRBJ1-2	CASSQDFSGGNYGYTF	TGCGCCAGCAGCCAAGATTTTTCAGGGGGCAACTATGGCTACACCTTC
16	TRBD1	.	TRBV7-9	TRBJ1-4	CASKSDLGTGDEKLFF	TGTGCCAGCAAATCAGATTTAGGGACAGGGGACGAAAAACTGTTTTTT
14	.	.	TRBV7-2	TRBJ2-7	CASSVRGGGYEQYF	TGTGCCAGCAGCGTTAGGGGGGGAGGCTACGAGCAGTACTTC
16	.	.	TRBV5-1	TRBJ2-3	CASIQGGGTSFDTQYF	TGCGCCAGCATCCAAGGGGGGGGGACCTCATTCGATACGCAGTATTTT
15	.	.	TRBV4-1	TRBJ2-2	CASSKNSLNTGELFF	TGCGCCAGCAGCAAAAACAGCCTGAACACCGGGGAGCTGTTTTTT
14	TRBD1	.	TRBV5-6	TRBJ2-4	CASSLGTGGYIQYF	TGTGCCAGCAGCTTGGGGACAGGGGGCTACATTCAGTACTTC
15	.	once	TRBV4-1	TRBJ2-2	CASSQGWGETGELFF	TGCGCCAGCAGCCAAGGCTGGGGAGAAACCGGGGAGCTGTTTTTT
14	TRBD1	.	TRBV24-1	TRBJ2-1	CATSEGGSGNEQFF	TGTGCCACCAGTGAAGGGGGCTCTGGGAATGAGCAGTTCTTC
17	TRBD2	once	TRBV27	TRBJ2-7	CASSPLASGGISYEQYF	TGTGCCAGCAGCCCGTTGGCTAGCGGGGGGATCTCCTACGAGCAGTACTTC
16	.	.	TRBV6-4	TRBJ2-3	CASSDWSRGYPDTQYF	TGTGCCAGCAGTGACTGGAGTAGAGGGTACCCAGATACGCAGTATTTT
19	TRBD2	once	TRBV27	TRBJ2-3	CASSSLLRGAVPSTDTQYF	TGTGCCAGCAGTTCCTTACTGCGGGGGGCAGTACCTAGCACAGATACGCAGTATTTT